These 10 T cell receptor beta chains came from one sample sequenced in a study of glioma-infiltrating T cells. Amplification of TCR alpha and beta CDR3 regions from RNA used iRepertoire nested multiplex PCR. MiXCR, applied by TCRdb to the multiplex PCR reads, yields one record per CDR3 protein. The sample has roughly 100,000 distinct CDR3 sequences; 25% to 35% are singletons. The sample comprised glioma tissue, nonneoplastic brain tissue, or PBMCs (not recorded which). The receptors shown here come from a human donor with low-grade glioma or glioblastoma, undergoing nonglioma brain surgery, or in good health (not recorded which).

This clonotype occurred a few times. The chain uses TRBV5-6 and TRBJ1-1; D is unclear. Germline V CDR1 and CDR2: SGHDT, YYEEEE. Trimming took off 0 bases at V and 8 bases at J, with 8 bases between the two ends. This CDR3 region has 12 residues. CDR3 sequence (DNA): TGTGCCAGCAGCTTGGGGCCGGACGAAGCTTTCTTT. Translated, it gives CASSLGPDEAFF.

This clonotype was observed many times. The chain joins TRBV3-1 to TRBJ2-7, with 7 bases matching TRBD1. The J segment lost 2 bases and the V segment lost 8 bases, leaving 12 bases of the junction unmatched. The V gene's germline CDR1 is LGHDT and CDR2 YNNKEL (reference sequence). The CDR3 has 15 amino acids. The CDR3 sequence is CASSMGQSFTYEQYF. CDR3 sequence (DNA): TGTGCCAGCTCGATGGGACAGTCCTTTACCTACGAGCAGTACTTC.

This chain joins TRBV11-2 and TRBJ2-5; the D gene is possibly TRBD1 (6 bases). The germline CDR1 and CDR2 sequences are SGHAT and FQNNGV. This CDR3 is 15 amino acids long. V gave up 2 bases and J gave up 2 bases, with 12 bases separating them. The CDR3 DNA reads TGTGCCAGCAGCTTATCTAGGGGGACACAAGAGACCCAGTACTTC. The encoded protein is CASSLSRGTQETQYF.

In this sample, this clonotype turned up many times. The chain's CDR3 is CASSSYSYEQYF. The DNA of the CDR3 is TGTGCCAGCAGCTCCTACAGCTACGAGCAGTACTTC. The V gene is TRBV7-6, the J gene TRBJ2-7, with no clear D. V lost 4 bases and J lost 3, with 7 bases in between. CDR3 length equals 12 residues. Germline V gene data show CDR1 as SGHVS and CDR2 as FNYEAQ.

About this clonotype: A much larger clone sits a single nucleotide away, making a read error possible. The chain joins TRBV29-1 to TRBJ2-1; TRBD2 matches at 10 bases. The CDR3 has 14 residues. Germline V gene data show CDR1 as SQVTM and CDR2 as ANQGSEA. CDR3 nucleotide sequence: TGCAGCGCATATACTAGCGGGGCCTACAATAAGCAGTTCTTC. Translated: CSAYTSGAYNKQFF.

This clonotype was recorded many times. This sequence joins TRBV20-1 and TRBJ2-7, with D perhaps assigned TRBD1 or TRBD2 (6 bases each). In germline, CDR1 is DFQATT, CDR2 SNEGSKA (reference sequence). The V end was cut by 3 bases, the J end by 2 bases, with 11 bases between. CDR3 length: 13 residues. This chain's CDR3 is CSASPGATYEQYF. The CDR3 region has the DNA TGCAGTGCTAGTCCGGGGGCCACCTACGAGCAGTACTTC.

With respect to this clonotype: A clone one base away is much larger, so this may be a read error. The chain recombines TRBV6-5 with TRBJ2-1; D gene unclear. The CDR3 has 14 amino acids. The germline gives CDR1 MNHEY, CDR2 SVGAGI. CDR3 nucleotides: TGTGCCAGCAGTTACTCGAGGAAAACCAATGAGCAGTTATTC. Protein: CASSYSRKTNEQLF.

This clonotype was detected many times. The rearrangement uses TRBV27 and TRBJ1-6; no clear D. From germline, CDR1 is MNHEY and CDR2 SMNVEV (reference sequence). There are 13 residues in the CDR3. V lost 7 bases to trimming and J lost 1 base, with 5 bases between them. Here the CDR3 DNA reads TGTGCCAGCATGAAGTCCTATAATTCACCCCTCCACTTT. It codes for CASMKSYNSPLHF.

This clonotype was picked up a small number of times. The rearrangement links TRBV5-6 to TRBJ1-1; the D is unclear. Germline V CDR1 and CDR2: SGHDT, YYEEEE. This CDR3 comprises 12 residues. V was shortened by 3 bases and J by 10 bases, with 13 bases between the two germline ends. DNA of the CDR3: TGTGCCAGCAGCTCGGACCCTGATCGAGCTTTCTTT. Encoded protein: CASSSDPDRAFF. The full variable domain, rest sourced from reference TRBV5-6 and TRBJ1-1, is DAGVTQSPTHLIKTRGQQVTLRCSPKSGHDTVSWYQQALGQGPQFIFQYYEEEERQRGNFPDRFSGHQFPNYSSELNVNALLLGDSALYLCASSSDPDRAFFGQGTRLTVV.

This clonotype has ten or more counts. The chain combines TRBV19 with TRBJ1-2; D not certain. The CDR3 has 13 amino acids. Trimming shortened V by 5 bases and J by 4 bases, and 11 bases separated the two germline ends. Germline-derived CDR1 and CDR2 are LNHDA and SQIVND (reference sequence). CDR3 sequence (DNA): TGTGCCAGTAGTTCCCCTGACGGCTATGGCTACACCTTC. Residues: CASSSPDGYGYTF.